A selection of T cell receptor beta chains follows, all from one sample in a study of T cell responses to AZD1222 COVID-19 vaccine. Libraries were prepared by immunoSEQ multiplex PCR; TCRdb keeps only in-frame clonotypes and omits some of them. This sample has under 200,000 clones; around 93% occur once, and the top ten carry 7% to 9.5%. The sample consisted of peripheral blood, taken on day 0 of AZD1222 vaccination. Receptors were obtained from an adult in good health. Each CDR3 is given with its conserved first and last residue. A D gene is named only where the DNA matches it firmly. Clone sizes are given selectively: once, few, many, or a class where the clone is expanded.

NA TRBJ1-5 TRBV7-9 NA CASSLSMGDNQPQHF TGTGCCAGCAGCCTATCGATGGGGGACAATCAGCCCCAGCATTTT
NA TRBJ2-7 TRBV6-5 NA CATRGAGTYEQYF TGTGCCACCCGGGGGGCGGGAACCTACGAGCAGTACTTC
TRBD2 TRBJ2-1 TRBV6-4 NA CASSDGQGGNEQFF TGTGCCAGCTCTGATGGTCAGGGAGGGAATGAGCAGTTCTTC
NA TRBJ1-3 TRBV9 NA CASSVGDNFPSGNTIYF TGTGCCAGCAGCGTAGGAGACAATTTTCCTTCTGGAAACACCATATATTTT
NA TRBJ1-2 TRBV6-1 NA CASSDRGGYRYTF TGTGCCAGCAGTGATCGGGGGGGCTATCGCTACACCTTC
NA TRBJ1-1 TRBV6-5 NA CASSYANTEAFF TGTGCCAGCAGTTACGCGAACACTGAAGCTTTCTTT
NA TRBJ2-7 TRBV7-8 NA CASSKTRGARYFYEQYF TGTGCCAGCAGCAAAACCCGGGGGGCTAGGTACTTTTACGAGCAGTACTTC
TRBD2 TRBJ2-7 TRBV7-9 NA CASSLAFGTSGITYEQYF TGTGCCAGCAGCTTAGCGTTTGGGACTAGCGGGATAACCTACGAGCAGTACTTC
NA TRBJ2-2 TRBV12-3/TRBV12-4 NA CASSFRGPGELFF TGTGCCAGCAGTTTTAGGGGTCCCGGGGAGCTGTTTTTT
TRBD1 TRBJ1-1 TRBV10-3 NA CATVDRASAGNTEAFF TGTGCCACCGTGGACAGGGCCTCGGCTGGGAACACTGAAGCTTTCTTT
NA TRBJ1-6 TRBV5-4 NA CASNLQGFGNSPLHF TGTGCCAGCAACCTACAGGGATTTGGTAATTCACCCCTCCACTTT
TRBD1 TRBJ1-2 TRBV29-1 NA CSVWTGGYLERYGYTF TGCAGCGTTTGGACAGGGGGCTACCTTGAACGCTATGGCTACACCTTC
NA TRBJ2-1 TRBV7-2 few CASNSEGANEQFF TGTGCCAGCAACTCAGAAGGGGCTAATGAGCAGTTCTTC
TRBD1 TRBJ1-2 TRBV5-6 NA CASSPGTDSYGYTF TGTGCCAGCAGCCCCGGGACAGACTCCTATGGCTACACCTTC
NA TRBJ1-2 TRBV7-2 NA CASSLGARYGYTF TGTGCCAGCAGCTTAGGGGCGCGATATGGCTACACCTTC
NA TRBJ2-7 TRBV21-1 NA CASSKGCGRSHSYEQYF TGTGCCAGCAGCAAAGGGTGCGGCCGGTCCCACTCCTACGAGCAGTACTTC
TRBD1 TRBJ1-6 TRBV11-2 NA CASSHLRQGSRGSPLHF TGTGCCAGCAGCCACCTACGACAGGGATCTCGGGGATCACCCCTCCACTTT
NA TRBJ2-7 TRBV21-1 NA CASSPRDTTYEQYF TGTGCCAGCAGCCCCCGGGACACAACCTACGAGCAGTACTTC
TRBD2 TRBJ2-7 TRBV5-6 NA CASSFVGGRAAEQYF TGTGCCAGCAGCTTTGTAGGCGGGAGGGCCGCCGAGCAGTACTTC
TRBD1 TRBJ1-2 TRBV9 NA CASSVDNRGLGYTF TGTGCCAGCAGCGTAGATAACAGGGGGCTAGGCTACACCTTC
NA TRBJ2-4 TRBV27 once CASSQHRAGDPKNIQYF TGTGCCAGCAGTCAACACAGGGCGGGGGATCCCAAAAACATTCAGTACTTC
NA TRBJ1-5 TRBV6-4 NA CASSDRTGSGPQHF TGTGCCAGCAGTGACAGAACAGGGAGCGGGCCCCAGCATTTT
NA TRBJ1-5 TRBV5-1 NA CASSLVGGQPQHF TGCGCCAGCAGCTTGGTGGGGGGACAGCCCCAGCATTTT
TRBD2 TRBJ2-2 TRBV29-1 NA CSVSGGSVSGELFF TGCAGCGTTTCGGGCGGGAGCGTTTCCGGGGAGCTGTTTTTT
NA TRBJ2-7 TRBV10-2 NA CASRASQSSYEQYF TGCGCCAGCAGAGCCTCACAAAGCTCCTACGAGCAGTACTTC
TRBD1 TRBJ1-4 TRBV29-1 NA CSVSPGGIGKLFF TGCAGCGTGTCTCCAGGGGGCATCGGAAAACTGTTTTTT
NA TRBJ1-4 TRBV4-2 NA CASSQPDRTNEKLFF TGTGCCAGCAGCCAACCCGACAGAACTAATGAAAAACTGTTTTTT
NA TRBJ1-2 TRBV10-3 NA CAISESTVGGYTF TGTGCCATCAGTGAGTCTACAGTGGGGGGCTACACCTTC
TRBD1 TRBJ1-1 TRBV6-2/TRBV6-3 NA CASSLTPTGDTEAFF TGTGCCAGCAGTCTAACACCGACAGGGGACACTGAAGCTTTCTTT
NA TRBJ2-1 TRBV21-1 NA CASSKKPRGQREHCSYNEQFF TGTGCCAGCAGCAAAAAGCCCAGGGGGCAGCGGGAGCACTGCTCCTACAATGAGCAGTTCTTC
TRBD1 TRBJ1-1 TRBV9 NA CASSPSGGLLNTEAFF TGTGCCAGCAGCCCATCAGGGGGGCTGCTGAACACTGAAGCTTTCTTT
TRBD1 TRBJ1-1 TRBV4-1 NA CASSQGPLIRQGARGNTEAFF TGCGCCAGCAGCCAGGGTCCCCTCATCCGACAGGGGGCGAGGGGGAACACTGAAGCTTTCTTT
TRBD1 TRBJ2-7 TRBV9 NA CASTSGTGDYEQYF TGTGCCAGCACCTCCGGGACAGGGGACTACGAGCAGTACTTC
NA TRBJ2-2 TRBV9 NA CASSVESGRGITGELFF TGTGCCAGCAGCGTAGAGTCGGGACGGGGTATCACCGGGGAGCTGTTTTTT
NA TRBJ2-1 TRBV29-1 NA CSVGGARGFVDEQFF TGCAGCGTGGGAGGAGCCAGGGGTTTTGTGGATGAGCAGTTCTTC
NA TRBJ2-3 TRBV29-1 NA CSVVVGWGDSTDTQYF TGCAGCGTTGTAGTTGGGTGGGGGGATAGCACAGATACGCAGTATTTT
NA TRBJ1-2 TRBV15 NA CATSRGENYGYTF TGTGCCACCAGCAGAGGGGAGAACTATGGCTACACCTTC
TRBD1 TRBJ2-5 TRBV7-8 NA CASSQTGQGETQYF TGTGCCAGCAGCCAGACGGGACAGGGGGAGACCCAGTACTTC
TRBD2 TRBJ2-2 TRBV5-4 NA CASSLASGRHGELFF TGTGCCAGCAGCTTGGCTAGCGGGAGACACGGGGAGCTGTTTTTT
TRBD2 TRBJ2-7 TRBV19 NA CASSIERGNYEQYF TGTGCCAGTAGTATAGAGCGGGGGAACTACGAGCAGTACTTC
NA TRBJ2-1 TRBV27 NA CASSSSAPFYNEQFF TGTGCCAGCAGTTCTAGCGCGCCGTTCTACAATGAGCAGTTCTTC
NA TRBJ1-2 TRBV28 NA CASSALQDFYGYTF TGTGCCAGCAGTGCCCTCCAGGATTTCTATGGCTACACCTTC
NA TRBJ2-2 TRBV30 NA CAWSLVFGTGELFF TGTGCCTGGAGTCTGGTCTTTGGGACCGGGGAGCTGTTTTTT
NA TRBJ1-1 TRBV28 NA CASSPGTVWTEAFF TGTGCCAGCAGCCCCGGGACGGTCTGGACTGAAGCTTTCTTT
NA TRBJ1-1 TRBV9 NA CASSVEMNTEAFF TGTGCCAGCAGCGTCGAGATGAACACTGAAGCTTTCTTT
NA TRBJ2-1 TRBV28 NA CASSLGARNYNEQFF TGTGCCAGCAGCCTCGGGGCCAGGAACTACAATGAGCAGTTCTTC
TRBD1 TRBJ2-7 TRBV28 NA CASRLYTGASYEQYF TGTGCCAGCAGATTATATACAGGGGCCTCCTACGAGCAGTACTTC
TRBD2 TRBJ2-1 TRBV5-1 NA CASSSGLTVPVAGGNNEQFF TGCGCCAGCAGCTCGGGCTTAACAGTCCCGGTAGCGGGAGGCAACAATGAGCAGTTCTTC
TRBD1 TRBJ1-5 TRBV28 NA CASSKGGTGGGNQPQHF TGTGCCAGCAGTAAAGGAGGGACAGGGGGTGGCAATCAGCCCCAGCATTTT
NA TRBJ1-4 TRBV7-4 NA CASSGRPRVPGEKLFF TGTGCCAGCAGCGGGAGGCCCAGGGTTCCCGGTGAAAAACTGTTTTTT
NA TRBJ2-5 TRBV7-3 NA CASSPSAGTETQYF TGTGCCAGCAGCCCATCGGCGGGGACAGAGACCCAGTACTTC
TRBD1 TRBJ1-5 TRBV24-1 NA CATSDGQGLNQPQHF TGTGCCACCAGTGATGGACAGGGCCTCAATCAGCCCCAGCATTTT
TRBD1 TRBJ1-2 TRBV27 NA CASSLGADRGLSGYTF TGTGCCAGCAGTTTGGGGGCCGACAGGGGGCTGAGCGGCTACACCTTC
NA TRBJ2-3 TRBV9 NA CASSAGRSTTSTDTQYF TGTGCCAGCAGCGCCGGGCGGAGCACCACTAGCACAGATACGCAGTATTTT
NA TRBJ1-1 TRBV28 few CASSLTTNTEAFF TGTGCCAGCAGTTTGACCACCAACACTGAAGCTTTCTTT